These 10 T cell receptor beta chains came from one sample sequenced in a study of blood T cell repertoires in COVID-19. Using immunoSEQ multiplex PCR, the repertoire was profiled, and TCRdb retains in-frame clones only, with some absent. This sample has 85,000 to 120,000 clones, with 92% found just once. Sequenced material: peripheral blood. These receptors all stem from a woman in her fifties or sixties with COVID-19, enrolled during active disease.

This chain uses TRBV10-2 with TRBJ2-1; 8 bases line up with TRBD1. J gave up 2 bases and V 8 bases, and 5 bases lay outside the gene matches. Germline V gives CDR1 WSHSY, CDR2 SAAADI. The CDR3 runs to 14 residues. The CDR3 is CASSGTGAYNEQFF. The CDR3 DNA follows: TGCGCCAGCTCCGGGACAGGTGCCTACAATGAGCAGTTCTTC.

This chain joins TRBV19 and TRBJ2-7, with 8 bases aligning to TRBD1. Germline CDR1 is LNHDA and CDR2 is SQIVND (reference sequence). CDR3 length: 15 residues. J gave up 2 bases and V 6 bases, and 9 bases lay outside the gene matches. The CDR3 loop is CASSALRDRTYEQYF. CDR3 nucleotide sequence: TGTGCCAGTAGCGCCCTAAGGGACAGGACCTACGAGCAGTACTTC.

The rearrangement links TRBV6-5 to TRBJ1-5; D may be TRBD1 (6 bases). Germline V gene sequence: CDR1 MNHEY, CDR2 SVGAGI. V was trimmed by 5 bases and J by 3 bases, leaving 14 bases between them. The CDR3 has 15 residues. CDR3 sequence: CASSPWTVLNQPQHF. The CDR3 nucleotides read TGTGCCAGCAGTCCCTGGACAGTCCTCAATCAGCCCCAGCATTTT.

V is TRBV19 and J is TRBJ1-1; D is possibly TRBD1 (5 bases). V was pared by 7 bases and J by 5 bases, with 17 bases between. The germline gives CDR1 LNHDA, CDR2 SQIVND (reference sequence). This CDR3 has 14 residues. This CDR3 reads CASNSQGEETEAFF. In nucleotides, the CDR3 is TGTGCCAGTAATTCGCAGGGTGAGGAGACTGAAGCTTTCTTT.

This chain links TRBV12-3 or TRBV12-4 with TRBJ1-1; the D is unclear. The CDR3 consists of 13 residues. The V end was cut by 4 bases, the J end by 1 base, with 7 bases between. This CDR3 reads CASSWARNTEAFF. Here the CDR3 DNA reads TGTGCCAGCAGTTGGGCGCGGAACACTGAAGCTTTCTTT.

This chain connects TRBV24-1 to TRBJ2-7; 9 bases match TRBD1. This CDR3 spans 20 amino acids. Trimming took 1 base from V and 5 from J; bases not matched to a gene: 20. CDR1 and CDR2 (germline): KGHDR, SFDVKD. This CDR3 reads CATSDFKSRSPKQGAHEQYV. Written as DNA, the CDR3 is TGTGCCACCAGTGATTTTAAATCGAGAAGTCCAAAACAGGGGGCTCACGAGCAGTACGTC.

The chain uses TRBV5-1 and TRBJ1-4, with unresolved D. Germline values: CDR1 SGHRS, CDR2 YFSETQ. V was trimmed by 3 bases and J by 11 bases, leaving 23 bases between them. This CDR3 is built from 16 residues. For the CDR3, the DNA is TGCGCCAGCAGCTCCCTGGCGGAGCCGGGGTTGAAGAAACTGTTTTTT. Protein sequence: CASSSLAEPGLKKLFF.

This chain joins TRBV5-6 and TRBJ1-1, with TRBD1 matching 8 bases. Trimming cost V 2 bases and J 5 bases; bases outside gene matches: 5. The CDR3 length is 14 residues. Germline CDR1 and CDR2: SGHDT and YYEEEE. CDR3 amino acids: CASSLRQGWTEAFF. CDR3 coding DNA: TGTGCCAGCAGCTTACGACAGGGGTGGACTGAAGCTTTCTTT.

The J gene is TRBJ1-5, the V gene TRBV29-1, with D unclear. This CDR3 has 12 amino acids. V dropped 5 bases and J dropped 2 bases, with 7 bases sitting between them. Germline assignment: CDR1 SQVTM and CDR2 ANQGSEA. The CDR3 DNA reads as TGCAGCGTTTCATCGGGCAATCAGCCCCAGCATTTT. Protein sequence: CSVSSGNQPQHF.

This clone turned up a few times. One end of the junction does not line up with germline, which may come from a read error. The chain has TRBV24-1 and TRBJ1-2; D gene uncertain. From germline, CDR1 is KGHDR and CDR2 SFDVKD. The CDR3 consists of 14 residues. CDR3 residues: CATSDEDWLEVQPF. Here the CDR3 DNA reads TGTGCCACCAGTGATGAGGACTGGTTAGAGGTGCAACCCTTC.